Sequencing of this T cell receptor (beta chain) was carried out in a study of blood T cells in healthy people across ages (dated by TCRdb to 2014 to 2015). Study-level background: In model experiments, template switching captured about one uniquely barcoded TCR beta cDNA molecule for every two T cells. Using the same blood draw, the study looked at two additional independent replicas of 1 million unique cDNA reads for two donors, one aged 18 to 30 and the other aged 80 or older. Age-related changes in TCR beta repertoire diversity were measured in the study by deep sequencing normalized with unique cDNA molecular identifiers. To avoid experimental bias, donors of different ages were randomly spread across the sequencing lanes. The donors were split into four age groups: young (average 16 years), middle-aged (nearly 40), aged (more than 55) and long-lived (about 82). General study outcomes and caveats: Observed TCR beta diversity per million T cells fell roughly linearly with age, and a significant reduction was already apparent by age roughly 40. The long-lived group showed more naive CD4+ T cells, fewer expanded clones and increased TCR diversity than the aged group, suggesting age selection. Observed TCR beta diversity correlated strongly with the percentage of naive T cells measured by flow cytometry. The CMV infection status of donors was not known, potentially confounding age-related changes in expanded clonotypes. Bulk unsorted PBMC profiling prevented conclusive comparison of naive and antigen-experienced compartments. Estimates of total diversity based on one million sequenced T cells were regarded as lower bounds and as underestimates.

The donors were about 40 Caucasian individuals from Russia, aged roughly 6 to 100 years, who were systemically healthy. About 9.8 milliliters of peripheral blood were drawn from each donor into EDTA-treated Vacutainer tubes. PBMCs were isolated by Ficoll-Paque density-gradient centrifugation, with at least 6 million obtained per sample. Total RNA, at least 6 micrograms per sample, was extracted from PBMCs with Trizol reagent. For every donor, an aliquot of PBMCs went through flow cytometry to measure the percentages of naive CD45RAhigh/CD27high T cells. Trimming takes 10 bases from V and 5 bases from J, and the germline ends sit 17 bases apart. Reading from cysteine to phenylalanine, the CDR3 counts 14 amino acids. Left in the record is the CDR3 DNA by itself, 42 bases read in frame from the first base. Per the germline V gene, MDHEN is the CDR1 and SYDVKM is the CDR2. The protocol used for the library was 5' RACE. Sequenced on an Illumina HiSeq 2500. A second PCR of roughly 6 to 12 cycles was run with a J-beta primer mix and a sample-barcoded 5' primer. A template-switch 5' adaptor carrying 12 random nucleotides introduced a unique molecular identifier onto each TCR beta cDNA molecule. At least 3 million CDR3-containing paired-end reads were obtained from each sample. The Mint cDNA synthesis kit, primed by a TRBC-specific oligonucleotide, was used to synthesize first-strand cDNA from all RNA. Following uracil-DNA glycosylase treatment, all cDNA underwent a first 18-cycle PCR with the universal primers M1SS and BC2_uni_R. Processing in the source paper ran as follows. For normalization, 1 million high-quality reads, each with a distinct molecular identifier, were randomly selected from each sample. Reads with shared molecular identifiers were discarded instead of being binned into consensus sequences. MiTCR, with a Q25 quality threshold and the strictest error-elimination algorithm, was used for CDR3 identification, clonotype clustering and error correction. A nonparametric unseen species model with Euler transformation was used to estimate lower-bound total TCR beta diversity. TCRdb ran its own pipeline on the public reads, namely fastp trimming at Q25 and MiXCR clone calling, and kept in-frame beta chains. Here each entry gathers all rows of one CDR3 protein and keeps the most common genes and DNA. The V and J calls were not made by the authors but by TCRdb's processing. Across this sample there are about 830,000 distinct CDR3 sequences, with roughly 60% seen only once. In total, the top ten clones hold around a quarter of the sample.

For this clonotype: The antigen it binds to is not known. No much larger clone is present one base from it, and per-base qualities are unavailable.

The sequence joins TRBV28 to TRBJ1-4; the D gene assignment is ambiguous. The source is a man aged 25-45 years in good health. The sequencing sample was made of blood. The nucleotide sequence reads TGTGCCACCCGGCCGCGGTCCTTCAATGAAAAACTGTTTTTT. Its protein is CATRPRSFNEKLFF.